The sequence of this T cell receptor beta chain was determined in a study of blood T cell repertoires in COVID-19. Study at large: Samples came from the United States, Italy and Spain, spanning acute and convalescent COVID-19. Nucleic acid was either cDNA or gDNA, and it came from T cells, B-cell-depleted T cells, or PBMCs.

This CDR3 region has 14 residues. Germline V gives CDR1 SNHLY, CDR2 FYNNEI. Unmatched junction bases numbered 8, after V lost 11 bases and J lost 3 bases. Authors' methods: Amplification with reference gene primers provided the estimates of nucleated cell counts. Using immunoSEQ multiplex PCR, the repertoire was profiled, and TCRdb retains in-frame clones only, with some absent. The V and J calls and clone size are taken from that table; D and trimming were inferred from the DNA. Counted here are tens of thousands of clones, about four fifths occurring once; the ten biggest clones make up 24%. Sequencing was done on a sample of peripheral blood. The chain joins TRBV2 to TRBJ2-3; 10 positions match TRBD2. This TCR was sampled from a human donor with acute or convalescent COVID-19. The donor label of this sample is uncertain. The DNA of the CDR3 is TGTGCCGGCAAGCGGGAGGGCTTAACAGATACGCAGTATTTT. Its protein product is CAGKREGLTDTQYF.